The 12 T cell receptor beta chains presented below share a single source sample, sequenced in a study of PD-L1 blockade in urothelial cancer. Time point in this sample: pretreatment peripheral blood. The table came from immunoSEQ multiplex PCR; TCRdb's copy has only in-frame clones and leaves some out. The table has around 100,000 clones, over 75% seen once; the top ten hold approximately 2%. This material consisted of PBMCs, taken around atezolizumab (anti-PD-L1) treatment. These receptors were collected from a man aged 55 to 69 with urothelial cancer.

CDR3 nucleotide sequence: TGTGCCAGCAGCCCAACACAGGGAATGGATGAAAAACTGTTTTTT. Translating it yields CASSPTQGMDEKLFF. The chain carries TRBV5-6 and TRBJ1-4, with a weak D call TRBD1 (6 bases). Trimming removed 4 bases at V and 6 bases at J, with 16 bases between. The CDR3 has 15 amino acids. CDR1 and CDR2 from the germline V gene are SGHDT and YYEEEE.

The chain links TRBV15 to TRBJ2-7, with D perhaps TRBD2 (6 bases). The germline V and J ends were trimmed by 0 bases and 5 bases, with 20 bases remaining between them. The CDR3 covers 17 residues. Germline V lookup: CDR1 LNHNV, CDR2 YYDKDF (reference sequence). The CDR3 loop reads CATSRDRLTSFRDEQYF. The CDR3 nucleotides are TGTGCCACCAGCAGAGATCGTCTCACTAGCTTCCGAGACGAGCAGTACTTC. Looking up the rest from reference TRBV15 and TRBJ2-7 gives the full variable domain: DAMVIQNPRYQVTQFGKPVTLSCSQTLNHNVMYWYQQKSSQAPKLLFHYYDKDFNNEADTPDNFQSRRPNTSFCFLDIRSPGLGDTAMYLCATSRDRLTSFRDEQYFGPGTRLTVT.

V and J are TRBV2 and TRBJ2-6; no reliable D call. CDR1 SNHLY and CDR2 FYNNEI come from the germline V gene. V lost 6 bases, J lost 4 bases, and 13 bases lay in between. The CDR3 length is 15 residues. The CDR3 region has the DNA TGTGCCAGCAGGATAGAGGTTGCCGGGGCCAACGTCCTGACTTTC. Its protein product is CASRIEVAGANVLTF.

Only one count was recorded for this clone. The rearrangement uses TRBV9 and TRBJ2-1; no reliable D call. The CDR3 has 13 residues. Germline CDR1 is SGDLS and CDR2 is YYNGEE. The V gene lost 5 bases and the J gene lost 2 bases, with 8 bases spanning the gap. The chain's CDR3 is CASRRLPYNEQFF. The CDR3 coding sequence is TGTGCCAGCAGGAGGTTGCCCTACAATGAGCAGTTCTTC.

The chain recombines TRBV10-3 with TRBJ2-1, with 14 bases identical to TRBD2. There are 17 residues in the CDR3. CDR1 ENHRY and CDR2 SYGVKD come from the germline V gene. With V trimmed by 10 bases and J by 5 bases, 13 bases remained unmatched. In DNA form, the CDR3 reads TGTGCCACCGAGGGGACTAGCGGGGGCCTAGTAAACAATGAGCAGTTCTTC. Translated: CATEGTSGGLVNNEQFF.

The V and J genes are TRBV5-1 and TRBJ2-7; 8 nucleotides align to TRBD1. In germline, CDR1 is SGHRS, CDR2 YFSETQ. This CDR3 region has 14 residues. V gave up 7 bases and J gave up 5 bases; unmatched junction bases: 11. The CDR3 DNA sequence: TGCGCCAGCTACGAACGGACAGGGTCGCACGAGCAGTACTTC. This encodes CASYERTGSHEQYF. Variable domain in full (rest from reference TRBV5-1 and TRBJ2-7): KAGVTQTPRYLIKTRGQQVTLSCSPISGHRSVSWYQQTPGQGLQFLFEYFSETQRNKGNFPGRFSGRQFSNSRSEMNVSTLELGDSALYLCASYERTGSHEQYFGPGTRLTVT.

The chain couples TRBV7-2 to TRBJ2-2, with D possibly being TRBD1 (7 bases). From germline, CDR1 is SGHTA and CDR2 FQGNSA. This CDR3 contains 18 residues. The V end was cut by 2 bases, the J end by 3 bases, with 19 bases between. This CDR3 reads CASSLSLGGGGDTGELFF. The CDR3 coding sequence is TGTGCCAGCAGCTTATCACTTGGAGGGGGCGGAGACACCGGGGAGCTGTTTTTT.

This chain links TRBV7-2 with TRBJ1-5; D is possibly TRBD1 (6 bases). Trimming removed 4 bases at V and 3 bases at J, with 10 bases between. Germline loops: CDR1 SGHTA, CDR2 FQGNSA. The CDR3 runs 14 residues. CDR3 DNA: TGTGCCAGCAGCTCCGGACAGCCCAATCAGCCCCAGCATTTT. This gives the protein CASSSGQPNQPQHF. Complete variable domain (other parts from reference TRBV7-2 and TRBJ1-5): GAGVSQSPSNKVTEKGKDVELRCDPISGHTALYWYRQSLGQGLEFLIYFQGNSAPDKSGLPSDRFSAERTGGSVSTLTIQRTQQEDSAVYLCASSSGQPNQPQHFGDGTRLSIL.

To note about this clone: Compared with germline, one end of the junction differs, possibly owing to a read error. This rearrangement joins TRBV5-1 to TRBJ2-7, with 8 bases that match TRBD1. CDR1 is SGHRS and CDR2 is YFSETQ in the germline V gene. CDR3 length equals 13 residues. The CDR3 protein is CVSSEQGVGEQYF. Here the CDR3 DNA reads TGCGTCAGCAGTGAACAGGGGGTTGGCGAGCAGTACTTC.

The V call is TRBV10-1, the J call TRBJ2-2; TRBD2 matches 8 bases. The CDR3 contains 16 residues. Trimming removed 3 bases from V and 9 bases from J; junction bases left unmatched: 12. Looked up from germline, CDR1 is WNHNN and CDR2 is SYGVQD (reference sequence). The CDR3 is CASSEGLAGIHRELFF. The CDR3 DNA sequence: TGCGCCAGCAGTGAAGGGCTAGCGGGCATCCACCGGGAGCTGTTTTTT.

This chain links TRBV2 with TRBJ2-2, with 7 bases lining up with TRBD2. The CDR3 runs 15 residues. V lost 6 bases and J lost 1; bases outside the gene matches: 5. Germline CDR1 and CDR2: SNHLY and FYNNEI. Written as DNA, the CDR3 is TGTGCCAGCAGACGGGAGGCAGGGAACACCGGGGAGCTGTTTTTT. It codes for CASRREAGNTGELFF.

The rearrangement links TRBV6-1 to TRBJ2-2; 8 nucleotides align to TRBD1. After removal of 2 bases from V and 0 bases from J, the junction contained 2 bases not matched to a gene. The CDR3 sequence is 16 residues long. The germline V gene has CDR1 MNHNS and CDR2 SASEGT. CDR3 in amino acids: CASSEIQGANTGELFF. CDR3 sequence (DNA): TGTGCCAGCAGTGAAATACAGGGGGCGAACACCGGGGAGCTGTTTTTT.